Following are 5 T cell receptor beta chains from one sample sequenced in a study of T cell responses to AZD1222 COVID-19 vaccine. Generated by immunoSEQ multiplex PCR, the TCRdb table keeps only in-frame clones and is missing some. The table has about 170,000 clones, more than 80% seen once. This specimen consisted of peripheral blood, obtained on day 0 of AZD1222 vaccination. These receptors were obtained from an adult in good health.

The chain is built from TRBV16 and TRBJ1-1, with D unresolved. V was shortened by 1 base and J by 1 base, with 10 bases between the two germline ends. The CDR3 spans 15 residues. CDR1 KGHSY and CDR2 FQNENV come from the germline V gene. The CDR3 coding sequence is TGTGCCAGCAGCCAATACGGGGTTAGGAACACTGAAGCTTTCTTT. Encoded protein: CASSQYGVRNTEAFF. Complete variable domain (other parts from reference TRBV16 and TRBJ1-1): GEEVAQTPKHLVRGEGQKAKLYCAPIKGHSYVFWYQQVLKNEFKFLISFQNENVFDETGMPKERFSAKCLPNSPCSLEIQATKLEDSAVYFCASSQYGVRNTEAFFGQGTRLTVV.

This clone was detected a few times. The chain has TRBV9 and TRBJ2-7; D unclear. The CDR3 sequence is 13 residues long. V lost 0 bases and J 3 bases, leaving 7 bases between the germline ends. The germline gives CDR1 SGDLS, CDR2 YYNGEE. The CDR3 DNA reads TGTGCCAGCAGCGTAGTGGACCACTACGAGCAGTACGTC. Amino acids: CASSVVDHYEQYV.

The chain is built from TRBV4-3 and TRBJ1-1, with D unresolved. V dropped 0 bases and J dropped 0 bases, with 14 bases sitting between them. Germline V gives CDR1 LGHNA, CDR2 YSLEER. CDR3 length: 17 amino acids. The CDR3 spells CASSQDPAETMNTEAFF. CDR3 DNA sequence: TGCGCCAGCAGCCAAGATCCGGCAGAGACAATGAACACTGAAGCTTTCTTT.

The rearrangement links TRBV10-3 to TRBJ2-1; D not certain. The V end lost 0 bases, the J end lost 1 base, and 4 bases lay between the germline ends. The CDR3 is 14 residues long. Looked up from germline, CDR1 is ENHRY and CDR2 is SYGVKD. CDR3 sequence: CAISESDSYNEQFF. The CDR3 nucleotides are TGTGCCATCAGTGAGTCGGATTCCTACAATGAGCAGTTCTTC.

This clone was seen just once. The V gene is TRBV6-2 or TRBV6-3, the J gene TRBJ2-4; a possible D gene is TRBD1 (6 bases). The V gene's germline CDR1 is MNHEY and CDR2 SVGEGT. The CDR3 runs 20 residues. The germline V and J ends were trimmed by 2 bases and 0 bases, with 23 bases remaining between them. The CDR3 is CASSYPRDWQGKLAKNIQYF. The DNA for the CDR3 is TGTGCCAGCAGTTACCCCAGGGATTGGCAGGGGAAATTAGCCAAAAACATTCAGTACTTC.